This is a list of T cell receptor beta chains from one sample in a study of regulatory dendritic cells for organ transplantation. The data were produced by immunoSEQ multiplex PCR, yet TCRdb's version contains in-frame clones alone and is incomplete. The data show around 20,000 clones, roughly 88% seen once. Their cognate antigens are unknown. Source material: naive CD4+ T cells from blood cultured with regulatory dendritic cells. Source of these receptors: a human donor in good health. CDR3s include the opening cysteine and the closing phenylalanine or tryptophan. D genes are given only for firm matches. Size tells how often a clone was seen (once, few, many) or the class of an expanded clone, and some rows leave it out.

abundance	v_gene	d_gene	j_gene	CDR3aa	CDR3nt
NA	TRBV18	NA	TRBJ2-2	CASSPVSSGELFF	TGTGCCAGCTCACCAGTAAGTTCCGGGGAGCTGTTTTTT
once	TRBV19	NA	TRBJ1-2	CASFDPRYGQTHGYTF	TGTGCCAGTTTCGACCCCCGATATGGACAGACCCATGGCTACACCTTC
NA	TRBV6-5	NA	TRBJ1-1	CASSRDGPNTEAFF	TGTGCCAGCAGTCGTGACGGACCGAACACTGAAGCTTTCTTT
NA	TRBV7-2	TRBD1	TRBJ2-5	CATLGLGGQGLETQYF	TGTGCCACCCTCGGTCTCGGGGGACAGGGGCTGGAGACCCAGTACTTC
few	TRBV7-9	NA	TRBJ2-3	CASSLYRASTDTQYF	TGTGCCAGCAGCTTATACAGGGCTAGCACAGATACGCAGTATTTT
NA	TRBV19	TRBD1	TRBJ2-3	CASRSTGTGRADTQYF	TGTGCCAGTAGATCGACGGGGACAGGGCGGGCAGATACGCAGTATTTT
NA	TRBV4-3	TRBD1	TRBJ1-4	CASSRHRTGKDEKLFF	TGCGCCAGCAGCCGCCATAGGACAGGGAAGGATGAAAAACTGTTTTTT
few	TRBV30	NA	TRBJ2-7	CAWSAQYEQYF	TGTGCCTGGAGTGCCCAGTACGAGCAGTACTTC
NA	TRBV2	TRBD1	TRBJ2-2	CASRRTGAAGELFF	TGTGCCAGCAGAAGGACAGGGGCCGCCGGGGAGCTGTTTTTT
NA	TRBV27	NA	TRBJ1-1	CASSLSIGAQNTEAFF	TGTGCCAGCAGTTTATCGATCGGGGCCCAGAACACTGAAGCTTTCTTT
NA	TRBV6-5	NA	TRBJ1-3	CASSYSRGSTGNTIYF	TGTGCCAGCAGTTACTCGAGGGGGAGTACTGGAAACACCATATATTTT
NA	TRBV27	TRBD2	TRBJ2-1	CASSPFSGRPYNEQFF	TGTGCCAGCAGCCCCTTTAGCGGGAGGCCCTACAATGAGCAGTTCTTC
NA	TRBV5-4	TRBD1	TRBJ2-7	CASSLRDSYEQYF	TGTGCCAGCAGCTTGAGGGACAGCTACGAGCAGTACTTC
NA	TRBV7-3	TRBD1	TRBJ2-6	CASSLWGPGQGFSGANVLTF	TGTGCCAGCAGCTTATGGGGACCGGGACAGGGTTTCTCTGGGGCCAACGTCCTGACTTTC
NA	TRBV19	NA	TRBJ2-1	CASSLGRMDYNEQFF	TGTGCCAGTAGCCTGGGGAGGATGGACTACAATGAGCAGTTCTTC
NA	TRBV4-1	NA	TRBJ1-4	CASSPGGKREKLFF	TGCGCCAGCAGCCCGGGGGGTAAGCGTGAAAAACTGTTTTTT
once	TRBV30	TRBD2	TRBJ2-1	CASTDSRSGGYNEQFF	TGTGCCTCAACAGACTCTAGAAGCGGGGGGTACAATGAGCAGTTCTTC
NA	TRBV19	NA	TRBJ2-2	CASNGAANTGELFF	TGTGCCAGTAACGGAGCGGCTAACACCGGGGAGCTGTTTTTT
NA	TRBV7-9	NA	TRBJ1-1	CASSTSGQRIEAFF	TGTGCCAGCAGCACGAGCGGCCAGAGGATTGAAGCTTTCTTT
NA	TRBV7-3	NA	TRBJ2-3	CASSPAGVTDTQYF	TGTGCCAGCAGCCCCGCTGGGGTCACAGATACGCAGTATTTT
NA	TRBV5-4	NA	TRBJ2-5	CASSFRRQQETQYF	TGTGCCAGCAGCTTTCGAAGACAGCAAGAGACCCAGTACTTC
NA	TRBV7-6	NA	TRBJ2-7	CASSSTLAYEQYF	TGTGCCAGCAGCTCGACACTGGCCTACGAGCAGTACTTC
NA	TRBV6-6	NA	TRBJ1-5	CASSYMEGGTQPQHF	TGTGCCAGCAGTTATATGGAGGGTGGTACTCAGCCCCAGCATTTT
once	TRBV18	NA	TRBJ2-5	CASSPRDTETQYF	TGTGCCAGCTCACCCAGGGATACGGAGACCCAGTACTTC
NA	TRBV9	NA	TRBJ2-7	CASSTTPSSYEQYF	TGTGCCAGCAGCACTACACCCAGCTCCTACGAGCAGTACTTC
NA	TRBV6-5	TRBD2	TRBJ2-1	CASSNSGGSYNEQFF	TGTGCCAGCAGTAATAGCGGGGGCTCCTACAATGAGCAGTTCTTC
NA	TRBV19	TRBD2	TRBJ2-7	CASSIGAGLDPYEQYF	TGTGCCAGTAGTATCGGGGCAGGACTAGACCCCTACGAGCAGTACTTC
NA	TRBV10-3	TRBD1	TRBJ2-1	CAISGLGQGSRYNEQFF	TGTGCCATCAGTGGACTCGGACAGGGGTCAAGGTACAATGAGCAGTTCTTC
NA	TRBV7-9	TRBD1	TRBJ1-4	CASSLSQQRDRREKLFF	TGTGCCAGCAGCTTAAGTCAGCAGCGGGACAGGCGCGAAAAACTGTTTTTT
NA	TRBV6-5	NA	TRBJ1-5	CASSRQGAVWPQHF	TGTGCCAGCAGTAGACAAGGAGCGGTGTGGCCCCAGCATTTT
NA	TRBV10-3	NA	TRBJ2-5	CAAGPAGPVETQYF	TGTGCCGCCGGCCCGGCGGGGCCCGTCGAGACCCAGTACTTC
NA	TRBV9	TRBD1	TRBJ1-4	CASSVGTGEEKLFF	TGTGCCAGCAGCGTAGGAACAGGGGAGGAAAAACTGTTTTTT
NA	TRBV5-6	NA	TRBJ2-1	CASTSPRDGYNEQFF	TGTGCCAGCACCTCCCCGCGGGACGGCTACAATGAGCAGTTCTTC
NA	TRBV27	NA	TRBJ1-5	CASSFSGGRGNQPQHF	TGTGCCAGCAGTTTCTCCGGGGGGAGGGGCAATCAGCCCCAGCATTTT
NA	TRBV4-3	NA	TRBJ2-7	CASSPKGGREQYF	TGCGCCAGCAGCCCCAAGGGGGGTCGGGAGCAGTACTTC
NA	TRBV6-5	NA	TRBJ1-2	CASSDRLPGHGYTF	TGTGCCAGCAGCGACAGACTGCCGGGGCACGGCTACACCTTC
NA	TRBV5-8	NA	TRBJ2-7	CASSLARFGEQYF	TGTGCCAGCAGCTTGGCTCGTTTCGGTGAGCAGTACTTC
NA	TRBV6-5	NA	TRBJ1-2	CASSYEGTKHYGYTF	TGTGCCAGCAGTTACGAGGGGACTAAACACTATGGCTACACCTTC
NA	TRBV30	NA	TRBJ2-1	CAWSGVIEQFF	TGTGCCTGGAGTGGGGTAATCGAGCAGTTCTTC
NA	TRBV19	NA	TRBJ2-3	CASSYKGGTDTQYF	TGTGCCAGTAGCTACAAGGGGGGTACAGATACGCAGTATTTT
NA	TRBV5-5	NA	TRBJ1-1	CASSLFYMNTEAFF	TGTGCCAGCAGCTTGTTCTACATGAACACTGAAGCTTTCTTT
NA	TRBV7-6	NA	TRBJ1-5	CASSLCLSAQHF	TGTGCCAGCAGCTTATGTCTATCGGCCCAGCATTTT
NA	TRBV28	NA	TRBJ2-7	CASILRGGEQYF	TGTGCCAGCATCCTCAGGGGAGGCGAGCAGTACTTC
NA	TRBV6-6	NA	TRBJ2-1	CASSYQNNEQFF	TGTGCCAGCAGTTACCAAAACAATGAGCAGTTCTTC
NA	TRBV7-7	TRBD1	TRBJ1-5	CASPTHPQGAHYSNQPQHF	TGTGCTAGCCCGACTCACCCCCAGGGGGCTCACTATAGCAATCAGCCCCAGCATTTT
NA	TRBV29-1	NA	TRBJ2-2	CSARPEGTGELFF	TGCAGCGCCCGACCGGAGGGGACCGGGGAGCTGTTTTTT
NA	TRBV6-6	NA	TRBJ1-2	CASSYNGEGYTF	TGTGCCAGCAGTTACAATGGAGAGGGCTACACCTTC
once	TRBV5-5	NA	TRBJ2-1	CASSLDGGSPANEQFF	TGTGCCAGCAGCTTGGATGGGGGCTCCCCCGCTAATGAGCAGTTCTTC
once	TRBV11-3	NA	TRBJ2-5	CASSLGFTALETQYF	TGTGCCAGCAGCTTAGGCTTCACTGCTCTCGAGACCCAGTACTTC
NA	TRBV10-3	TRBD2	TRBJ2-7	CATRLAGGSYEQYF	TGTGCCACAAGACTAGCGGGGGGATCCTACGAGCAGTACTTC